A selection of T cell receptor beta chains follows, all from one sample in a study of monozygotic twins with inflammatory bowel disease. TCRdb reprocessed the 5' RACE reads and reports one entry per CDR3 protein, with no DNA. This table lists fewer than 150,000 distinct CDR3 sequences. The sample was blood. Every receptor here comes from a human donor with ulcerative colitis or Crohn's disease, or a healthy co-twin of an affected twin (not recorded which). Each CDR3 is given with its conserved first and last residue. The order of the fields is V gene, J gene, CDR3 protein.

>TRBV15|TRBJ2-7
CATSRDNIKGGEQYF
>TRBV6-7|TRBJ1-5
CASSYSVVPDNQPQHF
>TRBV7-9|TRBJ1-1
CASSLGLRDYMNTEAFF
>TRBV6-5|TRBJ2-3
CASLRTGTDTQYF
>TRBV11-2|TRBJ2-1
CASSLWGDNRNYNEQFF
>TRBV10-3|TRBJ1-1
CAISERDRGNTEAFF
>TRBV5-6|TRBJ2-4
CASSLVNGGDIQYF
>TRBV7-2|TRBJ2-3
CASSLGQPWDTQYF
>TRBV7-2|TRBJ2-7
CASRMGATYEQYF
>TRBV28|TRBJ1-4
CASSLLGATNEKLFF
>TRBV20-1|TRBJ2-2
CSAREQGKRTGELFF
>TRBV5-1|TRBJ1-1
CASSSYPTGTTEAFF
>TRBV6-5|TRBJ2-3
CASSYSATDTQYF
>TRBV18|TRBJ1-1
CASSPPPQGTEAFF
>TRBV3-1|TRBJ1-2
CASSHPPYGYTF
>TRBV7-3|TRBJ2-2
CASSSRGSGELFF
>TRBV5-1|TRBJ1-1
CASSTGLENTEAFF
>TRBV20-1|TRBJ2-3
CGGLGGQHPDTQYF
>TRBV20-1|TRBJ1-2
CSADVNRYCGYTF
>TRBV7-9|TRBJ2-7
CASSPVGQGIYEQYF
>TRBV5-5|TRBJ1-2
CASSFSGTPAYGGYTF
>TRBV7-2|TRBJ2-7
CASSKGGEQYF
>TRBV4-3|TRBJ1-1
CASSLLSYQPNTEAFF
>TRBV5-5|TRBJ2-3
CASSPTSGGAADTQYF
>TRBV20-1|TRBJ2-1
CSARDAGLALGQFF
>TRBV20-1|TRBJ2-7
CSARVTGKYEQYF
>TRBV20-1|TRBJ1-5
CSARDRQGGDQRQHF
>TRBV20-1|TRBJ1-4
CSARNRGLANEKLFF
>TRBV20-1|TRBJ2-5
CSANTDTQETQYF
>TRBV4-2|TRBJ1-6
CASSQDGRTVYNSPLHF
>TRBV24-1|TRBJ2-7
CATSDGGPSFGEQYF
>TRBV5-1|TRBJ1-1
CASSFDSNTEAFF
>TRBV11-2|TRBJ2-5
CASSSRGLAGGYQETQYF
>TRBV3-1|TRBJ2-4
CASSQGAASIAKNIQYF
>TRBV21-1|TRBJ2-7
CASHQGGRYEQYF
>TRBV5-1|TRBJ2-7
CASSFGQGFDYEQYF
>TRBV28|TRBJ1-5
CASSFGPPDSTYQPQHF
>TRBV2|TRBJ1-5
CASSWDRGSNQPQHF
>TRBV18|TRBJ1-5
CASSSTGGDQPQHF
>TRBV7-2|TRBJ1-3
CASSLAPMGNTIYF
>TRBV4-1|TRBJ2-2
CASSQGLRTKWDRENTGELFF
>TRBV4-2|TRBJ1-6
CASSQRSGGSNSPLHF
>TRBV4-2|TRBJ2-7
CASSQEGAGDYEQYF
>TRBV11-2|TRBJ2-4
CASSLDLAGGSLAKNIQYF
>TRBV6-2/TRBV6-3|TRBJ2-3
CASSYSKADTQYF
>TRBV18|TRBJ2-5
CASSPQWGRTNQETQYF
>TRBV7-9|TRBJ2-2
CASSLTGDTGELFF
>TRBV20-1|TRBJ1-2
CSAREGNYGYTF
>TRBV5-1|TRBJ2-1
CASSFVGGGGNEQFF
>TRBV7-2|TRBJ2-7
CASSPRSRPYEQYF
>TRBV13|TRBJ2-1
CASSLAAGTEQFF
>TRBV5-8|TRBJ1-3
CASSLGSVHSGNTIYF